The rows below give T cell receptor beta chains drawn from one sample of a study of beta chain features in type 1 diabetes. Assay: immunoSEQ multiplex PCR; the TCRdb copy retains only in-frame clones and omits some. The table has about 360,000 clones, around 13% seen once. The sequencing sample was made of naive CD4+ T cells from blood. These receptors were obtained from a man younger than 30 in good health. Both conserved end residues are part of each CDR3. The D gene is left open where the match is weak. The size field is filled for only some rows; it gives once, few, many or a size class.

size,D,V,J,DNA,CDR3
few,TRBD1,TRBV30,TRBJ2-2,TGTGCCTGGAGCAAATTCACCGGGACAGGGAGCACCGGGGAGCTGTTTTTT,CAWSKFTGTGSTGELFF
few,TRBD1,TRBV18,TRBJ1-5,TGTGCCAGCTCACGTGAAACAGGGGATAGCAATCAGCCCCAGCATTTT,CASSRETGDSNQPQHF
few,NA,TRBV6-6,TRBJ1-2,TGTGCCAGCAGTTTGGGGGAGGCCTATGGCTACACCTTC,CASSLGEAYGYTF
NA,TRBD2,TRBV5-4,TRBJ2-2,TGTGCCAGCAGCTTGGGGGGGGGAGTCGGTAACACCGGGGAGCTGTTTTTT,CASSLGGGVGNTGELFF
NA,NA,TRBV5-4,TRBJ1-1,TGTGCCAGCAGCTTGGCACACCCGAACACTGAAGCTTTCTTT,CASSLAHPNTEAFF
few,TRBD1,TRBV6-6,TRBJ2-5,TGTGCCAGCAGTTACTGGGACAGGCAAGAGACCCAGTACTTC,CASSYWDRQETQYF
NA,TRBD1,TRBV28,TRBJ1-5,TGTGCCAGCAGTTCCCCGAGGGACAGGGTATATCAGCCCCAGCATTTT,CASSSPRDRVYQPQHF
NA,TRBD2,TRBV25-1,TRBJ2-5,TGTGCCAGCAGTGTAGCGGGGGGGGAGGAGACCCAGTACTTC,CASSVAGGEETQYF
NA,NA,TRBV7-8,TRBJ2-5,TGTGCCAGCAGCTTAGCCCTCAGACAAGAGACCCAGTACTTC,CASSLALRQETQYF
few,TRBD2,TRBV7-8,TRBJ2-1,TGTGCCAGCAGCTCCCATCTAGCGGGGGACAACAATGAGCAGTTCTTC,CASSSHLAGDNNEQFF
NA,TRBD2,TRBV10-3,TRBJ2-6,TGTGCCATCAGTGGCGGGGGGCGAGGTGGGGCCAACGTCCTGACTTTC,CAISGGGRGGANVLTF
NA,NA,TRBV7-9,TRBJ1-1,TGTGCCAGCAGCTTAGATATACTTAGCACTGAAGCTTTCTTT,CASSLDILSTEAFF
once,NA,TRBV9,TRBJ2-3,TGTGCCAGCAGCGTAGTAGGGACTAGCACAGATACGCAGTATTTT,CASSVVGTSTDTQYF
few,TRBD1,TRBV11-1,TRBJ2-7,TGTGCCAGCAGCTTAGGAAGACAGGGCTACGAGCAGTACTTC,CASSLGRQGYEQYF
NA,TRBD1,TRBV7-2,TRBJ1-2,TGTGCCAGCAGCTTAGGAATGATCGCGGGTTCTAGGGGGCTCGGCTACACCTTC,CASSLGMIAGSRGLGYTF
NA,NA,TRBV14,TRBJ1-2,TGTGCCAGCAGCCCCTCGCGGCAGGGAGGCTACACCTTC,CASSPSRQGGYTF
few,NA,TRBV19,TRBJ1-2,TGTGCCAGTAGGGAGACGGACAAGTACTATGGCTACACCTTC,CASRETDKYYGYTF
NA,TRBD2,TRBV5-4,TRBJ2-1,TGTGCCAGCAGCTTGGGTTCGACTAGCGGGAATTACAATGAGCAGTTCTTC,CASSLGSTSGNYNEQFF
NA,NA,TRBV7-8,TRBJ2-2,TGTGCCAGTCGCCCGGGGTTAAACACCGGGGAGCTGTTTTTT,CASRPGLNTGELFF
few,NA,TRBV4-3,TRBJ2-7,TGCGCCAGCAGCCAAGATGTTGTCCGGTGGTCTACCTACGAGCAGTACTTC,CASSQDVVRWSTYEQYF
NA,TRBD1,TRBV19,TRBJ1-5,TGTGCCAGTAGTATAGAAGGAGGGGGCCAAAGGCAGCCCCAGCATTTT,CASSIEGGGQRQPQHF
NA,NA,TRBV15,TRBJ1-1,TGTGCCACCAGCAGGAACTTAGGCAGGTCTCTAACTGAAGCTTTCTTT,CATSRNLGRSLTEAFF
NA,TRBD2,TRBV25-1,TRBJ2-1,TGTGCCAGCGGCGGTAGCGGGAGAGGCTACAATGAGCAGTTCTTC,CASGGSGRGYNEQFF
few,TRBD2,TRBV2,TRBJ2-3,TGTGCCAGCACCGGGACTAGCGGGTCCTTTTGGGATACGCAGTATTTT,CASTGTSGSFWDTQYF
NA,NA,TRBV30,TRBJ2-5,TGTGCCTGGAGCTCCGGAGGACCACAAGAGACCCAGTACTTC,CAWSSGGPQETQYF
NA,NA,TRBV30,TRBJ1-2,TGTGCCTGGAGGGCGCTGCAGGGGACTATCTATGGCTACACCTTC,CAWRALQGTIYGYTF
NA,NA,TRBV28,TRBJ1-4,TGTGCCAGCAGTCAGGGGAATGAAAAACTGTTTTTT,CASSQGNEKLFF
NA,NA,TRBV6-1,TRBJ1-5,TGTGCCAGCAGTGTCGGCCTAGGAGGCAATCAGCCCCAGCATTTT,CASSVGLGGNQPQHF
few,TRBD1,TRBV11-3,TRBJ2-7,TGTGCCAGCAGCCCGGGACAGGGAGGTACCAGCGAGCAGTACTTC,CASSPGQGGTSEQYF
few,NA,TRBV5-6,TRBJ2-3,TGTGCCAGCAGCTTGGATACTCGCACAGATACGCAGTATTTT,CASSLDTRTDTQYF
NA,NA,TRBV7-7,TRBJ1-5,TGTGCTAGCAGCTTAGATGCAGGCCGCAATCAGCCCCAGCATTTT,CASSLDAGRNQPQHF
NA,NA,TRBV14,TRBJ1-2,TGTGCCAGCAGCCAAGGCTACAGGGCGAAAGGCTACACCTTC,CASSQGYRAKGYTF
few,NA,TRBV2,TRBJ1-2,TGTGCCAGCAGCGGGACACCTAACTATGGCTACACCTTC,CASSGTPNYGYTF
few,NA,TRBV5-4,TRBJ2-6,TGTGCCAGCAGCTTCCTCTCTGGGGCCAACGTCCTGACTTTC,CASSFLSGANVLTF
few,NA,TRBV5-1,TRBJ2-1,TGCGCCAGCAGCTTTCGTCAGGGGCCGGACAATGAGCAGTTCTTC,CASSFRQGPDNEQFF
NA,NA,TRBV15,TRBJ2-3,TGTGCCACCGGATGGAGGGAAGGAGATACGCAGTATTTT,CATGWREGDTQYF
few,NA,TRBV5-1,TRBJ2-3,TGCGCCAGCAGCTTTTCTAGCGTGAACACAGATACGCAGTATTTT,CASSFSSVNTDTQYF
few,TRBD2,TRBV12-5,TRBJ2-3,TGTGCTAGTGGTCATATCACGGGGGGTTCAGATACGCAGTATTTT,CASGHITGGSDTQYF
NA,TRBD2,TRBV5-1,TRBJ2-3,TGCGCCAGCAGCTTGGAGGGACTAGCGGGGGCGCATACGCAGTATTTT,CASSLEGLAGAHTQYF
few,NA,TRBV27,TRBJ1-1,TGTGCCAGCAGTCAGGACAGCAACACTGAAGCTTTCTTT,CASSQDSNTEAFF
NA,TRBD1,TRBV18,TRBJ2-5,TGTGCCAGCTCACCTTTCGGACAGGGCGCTGAGACCCAGTACTTC,CASSPFGQGAETQYF
few,TRBD2,TRBV9,TRBJ2-1,TGTGCCAGCAACCTAGCGGGAGCCTACAATGAGCAGTTCTTC,CASNLAGAYNEQFF
NA,NA,TRBV18,TRBJ2-1,TGTGCCAGCTCCCCCCTTGGCGGCAGCTCCTACAATGAGCAGTTCTTC,CASSPLGGSSYNEQFF
NA,TRBD2,TRBV4-3,TRBJ2-7,TGCGCCAGCAGCCAAGGGACTAGTAGCGTATACGAGCAGTACTTC,CASSQGTSSVYEQYF
few,NA,TRBV5-1,TRBJ2-7,TGCGCCAGCAGCTTGATCGCTGCGGGCAGCTACGAGCAGTACTTC,CASSLIAAGSYEQYF
NA,TRBD1,TRBV5-1,TRBJ2-7,TGCGCCAGCAGCTTCACAGGGGATTCCTACGAGCAGTACTTC,CASSFTGDSYEQYF
many,NA,TRBV4-3,TRBJ2-3,TGCGCCAGCAGCCCCAGCCGCAGGGGCACAGATACGCAGTATTTT,CASSPSRRGTDTQYF
NA,NA,TRBV7-2,TRBJ2-1,TGTGCCAGCAGCCCCCCGGCGGGACAGCAGTTCTTC,CASSPPAGQQFF
few,NA,TRBV28,TRBJ1-2,TGTGCCAGCAGTTCGGGAGTGCCTGGCTACACCTTC,CASSSGVPGYTF
NA,TRBD2,TRBV2,TRBJ2-3,TGTGCCAGCAGTGAAAGGGGGACTAGCGCAGATACGCAGTATTTT,CASSERGTSADTQYF
NA,NA,TRBV27,TRBJ1-5,TGTGCCAGCATCTACTATAGCAATCAGCCCCAGCATTTT,CASIYYSNQPQHF
few,TRBD1,TRBV11-2,TRBJ2-1,TGTGCCAGCAGCTTAGAACAGGGGGCCTACAATGAGCAGTTCTTC,CASSLEQGAYNEQFF